This TCR beta chain was profiled in a study of blood T cell repertoires in COVID-19. The V gene's germline CDR1 is SGHRS and CDR2 YFSETQ. This CDR3 region has 17 residues. The V and J ends lost 0 bases and 4 bases, in that order; junction bases with no gene match: 8. The repertoire was sequenced with immunoSEQ multiplex PCR; TCRdb's copy has only in-frame clones and lacks some. Among some 14,000 clones listed, about 85% were seen once. The chain joins TRBV5-1 to TRBJ2-5; 11 positions match TRBD2. The material sequenced was peripheral blood. This clonotype originated in a human donor in a cohort sampled during active COVID-19. CDR3 residues: CASSLVVAGGLIETQYF. CDR3 nucleotide sequence: TGCGCCAGCAGCTTGGTGGTAGCGGGGGGGCTGATAGAGACCCAGTACTTC.